The next 18 T cell receptor beta chains were all read from a single sample in a study of cytotoxic CD8 clonotypes in ibrutinib-treated CLL. Profiling relied on immunoSEQ multiplex PCR, and the TCRdb table lists in-frame clones only, not all of them. The sample lists about 140,000 clones, roughly 90% seen once, with 10% to 12% in the top ten. Specimen: PBMCs, collected after 12 months of ibrutinib treatment. The receptors were gathered from a human donor with chronic lymphocytic leukemia.

V gene TRBV28 combines with J gene TRBJ1-1, with D unclear. Looked up from germline, CDR1 is MDHEN and CDR2 is SYDVKM. With 5 bases removed from V and 1 base from J, the gap between germline ends came to 11 bases. CDR3 length equals 14 residues. The CDR3 sequence is CASSPGGGNTEAFF. CDR3 nucleotide sequence: TGTGCCAGCAGTCCGGGAGGAGGGAACACTGAAGCTTTCTTT.

V is TRBV28 and J is TRBJ2-5, with a possible D match to TRBD2 (7 bases). Germline CDR1 MDHEN, CDR2 SYDVKM. The CDR3 extends over 12 amino acids. Trimming left V 5 bases short and J 4 bases short, with 8 bases between. CDR3 DNA sequence: TGTGCCAGCAGTGGGGGGGCAGAGACCCAGTACTTC. It yields the protein CASSGGAETQYF.

The chain joins TRBV18 to TRBJ2-5, with 7 bases identical to TRBD2. Germline V gives CDR1 KGHSH, CDR2 LQKENI. V shed 3 bases and J 0 bases; nucleotides not matched to a gene: 4. This CDR3 contains 15 residues. The CDR3 here is CASSPLGLYQETQYF. As DNA, the CDR3 is TGTGCCAGCTCACCGTTGGGACTATACCAAGAGACCCAGTACTTC. Combining the CDR3 with reference TRBV18 and TRBJ2-5 gives the whole variable domain NAGVMQNPRHLVRRRGQEARLRCSPMKGHSHVYWYRQLPEEGLKFMVYLQKENIIDESGMPKERFSAEFPKEGPSILRIQQVVRGDSAAYFCASSPLGLYQETQYFGPGTRLLVL.

This clone has a handful of counts. The chain employs TRBV7-2 and TRBJ1-2; 11 nucleotides line up with TRBD1. Germline CDR1 SGHTA, CDR2 FQGNSA. There are 13 residues in the CDR3. The junction had 2 bases not matched to a gene; V was cut back by 3 bases and J by 8 bases. Here the CDR3 reads CASSLDRGRGYTF. DNA for the CDR3: TGTGCCAGCAGCTTGGACAGGGGGCGAGGCTACACCTTC.

The J gene is TRBJ2-2, the V gene TRBV11-3; 9 bases are a match to TRBD2. Germline V gene data show CDR1 as SGHNT and CDR2 as YENEEA. The trim removed 5 bases at V and 7 bases at J, leaving 8 bases unmatched. The CDR3 runs 15 residues. CDR3 sequence: CASSPATSGHGELFF. CDR3 nucleotides: TGTGCCAGCAGCCCCGCCACTAGCGGGCACGGGGAGCTGTTTTTT.

CDR3 in DNA: TGTGCCAAAACAACCGTGGGACTAGGGGTATGCGCCATCTACGAGCAGTACTTC. It codes for CAKTTVGLGVCAIYEQYF. The rearrangement uses TRBV27 and TRBJ2-7, with 8 bases aligning to TRBD2. This CDR3 region has 18 residues. V was clipped by 10 bases and J by 3 bases; unmatched bases: 23. CDR1 is MNHEY, CDR2 SMNVEV, per germline (reference sequence).

V and J are TRBV27 and TRBJ2-7; 9 nucleotides match TRBD2. CDR3 length: 13 residues. Germline CDR1 is MNHEY and CDR2 is SMNVEV (reference sequence). J was trimmed by 6 bases and V by 7 bases; bases with no gene match: 7. The CDR3 nucleotides read TGTGCCAGCATGGTAGCGGGAGCGGTCGAGCAGTACTTC. Encoded protein: CASMVAGAVEQYF.

This clone was seen only a few times. V usage is TRBV7-6 and J usage is TRBJ2-5; weak D call: TRBD2 (5 bases). The germline V gene has CDR1 SGHVS and CDR2 FNYEAQ. V dropped 5 bases and J dropped 0 bases, with 7 bases sitting between them. The CDR3 has 13 residues. CDR3 nucleotide sequence: TGTGCCAGCAGCGTCGGGAACCAAGAGACCCAGTACTTC. As protein: CASSVGNQETQYF.

This clone was picked up one time. The J gene is TRBJ1-2, the V gene TRBV7-2, with D uncertain. The V and J ends lost 1 base and 0 bases respectively, with 6 bases between them. CDR3 length: 14 residues. Per germline, CDR1 SGHTA and CDR2 FQGNSA. CDR3 DNA: TGTGCCAGCAGCTTAGTTGTTTCTAACTATGGCTACACCTTC. This codes for CASSLVVSNYGYTF.

This rearrangement joins TRBV27 to TRBJ2-7, with 8 nucleotides matching TRBD2. The CDR3 extends over 11 amino acids. Per germline, CDR1 MNHEY and CDR2 SMNVEV (reference sequence). Losses at the gene ends were 5 bases for V and 7 bases for J; bases not matched to a gene: 1. The CDR3 protein is CASSREGEQYF. CDR3 sequence (DNA): TGTGCCAGCAGTCGGGAGGGGGAGCAGTACTTC.

For this clone: Within the sample, other DNA sequences also encode this same CDR3. The chain joins TRBV18 to TRBJ2-7, with D perhaps matching TRBD1 or TRBD2 (5 bases each). The germline V gene has CDR1 KGHSH and CDR2 LQKENI. CDR3 length: 14 amino acids. Trimming shortened V by 6 bases and J by 0 bases, and 12 bases separated the two germline ends. Here the CDR3 reads CASSPGTASYEQYF. The CDR3 bases are TGTGCCAGCTCGCCCGGGACGGCCTCCTACGAGCAGTACTTC.

The chain employs TRBV7-2 and TRBJ1-2, with TRBD1 as a possible D gene (5 bases). Germline V CDR1 and CDR2: SGHTA, FQGNSA. The CDR3 spans 13 residues. Trimming left V 1 base short and J 7 bases short, with 10 bases between. CDR3 sequence: CASSLEGVRGYTF. The CDR3 DNA reads as TGTGCCAGCAGCTTAGAAGGGGTACGTGGCTACACCTTC.

Only one count was recorded for this clone. DNA of the CDR3: TGTGCCAGCAGCTGGGGGGTGAGCACTGAAGCTTTCTTT. The encoded protein is CASSWGVSTEAFF. The chain has TRBV6-5 and TRBJ1-1, with D possibly TRBD1 on 5 matching bases. This CDR3 comprises 13 residues. CDR1 is MNHEY and CDR2 is SVGAGI in the germline V gene. Between the trimmed V and J ends, which lost 6 bases and 4 bases, there was a span of 12 bases.

This chain links TRBV27 with TRBJ2-5; the D gene is possibly TRBD1 (7 bases). The V gene lost 10 bases and the J gene lost 2 bases, with 14 bases spanning the gap. This CDR3 comprises 13 residues. Germline V gene sequence: CDR1 MNHEY, CDR2 SMNVEV (reference sequence). In nucleotides, the CDR3 is TGTGCCATCAGGGGGGAAAATCAAGAGACCCAGTACTTC. It encodes CAIRGENQETQYF.

The chain joins TRBV7-9 to TRBJ1-1; TRBD1 might be the D (5 bases). CDR3 length: 14 amino acids. Germline CDR1 SEHNR, CDR2 FQNEAQ (reference sequence). The V gene lost 3 bases and the J gene lost 6 bases, with 14 bases spanning the gap. The CDR3 loop is CASSFQGALSEAFF. The CDR3, as DNA: TGTGCCAGCAGCTTTCAGGGAGCCCTCTCTGAAGCTTTCTTT.

This sequence joins TRBV7-3 and TRBJ2-5; no reliable D call. Germline loops: CDR1 SGHTA, CDR2 FQGTGA. Trimming removed 6 bases at V and 2 bases at J, with 7 bases between. CDR3 length: 12 amino acids. The CDR3 reads CASRSDQETQYF. In DNA, the CDR3 is TGTGCCAGCAGGTCTGATCAAGAGACCCAGTACTTC. The complete variable domain, with remaining parts taken from reference TRBV7-3 and TRBJ2-5, reads GAGVSQTPSNKVTEKGKYVELRCDPISGHTALYWYRQSLGQGPEFLIYFQGTGAADDSGLPNDRFFAVRPEGSVSTLKIQRTERGDSAVYLCASRSDQETQYFGPGTRLLVL.

The chain uses TRBV6-6 and TRBJ1-5, with D uncertain. V lost 2 bases to trimming and J lost 1 base, with 12 bases between them. The CDR3 is made up of 16 amino acids. Germline V gene lookup returns CDR1 MNHNY and CDR2 SVGAGI (reference sequence). The CDR3 DNA reads TGTGCCAGCAGTTACGGAGTGGTCGAGAGCAATCAGCCCCAGCATTTT. Its translation is CASSYGVVESNQPQHF.

The DNA of the CDR3 is TGTGCCAGCTCACCCCGGGCAGGGGCCCTATACGAGCAGTACTTC. This gives the protein CASSPRAGALYEQYF. The chain carries TRBV18 and TRBJ2-7, with D possibly TRBD1 on 6 matching bases. The length of the CDR3 is 15 residues. Germline V gene lookup returns CDR1 KGHSH and CDR2 LQKENI. V was trimmed by 3 bases and J by 4 bases, leaving 16 bases between them.